This TCR beta chain was found in a study of glioma-infiltrating T cells after dendritic cell vaccination. Study-wide context: Glioblastoma patients came from Phase I and II dendritic cell vaccination trials.

The length of the CDR3 is 16 residues. Unmatched junction bases numbered 4, after V lost 4 bases and J lost 3 bases. Germline CDR1 MGHDK, CDR2 SYGVNS. Amplification used 60 V beta primers and 13 J beta primers. TCRdb's copy holds only in-frame clones and misses some; the assay was immunoSEQ multiplex PCR. The sample has about 99,000 clones, roughly 81% seen once; the top ten hold less than 15%. Before vaccination, two weeks after the third vaccination, and at progression, PBMC were collected. Sequenced material: blood, taken before dendritic cell vaccination. The chain joins TRBV25-1 to TRBJ2-3, with 13 bases aligning to TRBD2. This TCR derives from a human donor with glioblastoma. The CDR3 region is CASSALAGGRTDTQYF. As DNA, the CDR3 is TGTGCCAGCAGTGCACTAGCGGGGGGGCGGACAGATACGCAGTATTTT.